This T cell receptor (beta chain) is from a study of technical replicates of blood from several donors. Repertoires were generated with immunoSEQ multiplex PCR, while TCRdb's copy carries only in-frame clones and drops some. Found here are 60,000 to 90,000 clones, roughly 95% of them singletons; the top ten hold approximately 0.24%. The V gene end was trimmed by 0 bases and the J gene end by 3 bases; junction bases not matched to a gene: 4. The germline CDR1 and CDR2 sequences are MDHEN and SYDVKM. CDR3 length: 16 amino acids. Sequencing input: T cells isolated from PBMCs. The clonotype was recovered from a human donor in good health. The chain couples TRBV28 to TRBJ2-3; 9 bases match TRBD2. CDR3 amino acids: CASSLWSGRRTDTQYF. CDR3 nucleotide sequence: TGTGCCAGCAGTTTATGGAGCGGGAGGAGGACAGATACGCAGTATTTT.